This T cell receptor beta chain was obtained from a study of cytomegalovirus exposure and HLA in healthy donors. Amplification used 60 Vbeta primers and 13 Jbeta primers. Sequencing was performed with immunoSEQ multiplex PCR; in TCRdb, only in-frame clones are kept and a portion is missing. The sample lists about 190,000 clones, about 90% occurring once. This clone was recorded only once. CDR1 is SGHRS and CDR2 is YFSETQ in the germline V gene. J lost 4 bases, V lost 4 bases, and 6 bases had no gene match. The CDR3 is 14 amino acids. The material sequenced was PBMCs. This receptor was identified in a man in his thirties or forties in good health and CMV-seronegative. The gene calls are TRBV5-1 and TRBJ2-7; 9 bases agree with TRBD1. The CDR3 loop reads CASSPTGGSYEQYF. The CDR3 DNA sequence: TGCGCCAGCAGCCCGACAGGGGGTAGTTACGAGCAGTACTTC.